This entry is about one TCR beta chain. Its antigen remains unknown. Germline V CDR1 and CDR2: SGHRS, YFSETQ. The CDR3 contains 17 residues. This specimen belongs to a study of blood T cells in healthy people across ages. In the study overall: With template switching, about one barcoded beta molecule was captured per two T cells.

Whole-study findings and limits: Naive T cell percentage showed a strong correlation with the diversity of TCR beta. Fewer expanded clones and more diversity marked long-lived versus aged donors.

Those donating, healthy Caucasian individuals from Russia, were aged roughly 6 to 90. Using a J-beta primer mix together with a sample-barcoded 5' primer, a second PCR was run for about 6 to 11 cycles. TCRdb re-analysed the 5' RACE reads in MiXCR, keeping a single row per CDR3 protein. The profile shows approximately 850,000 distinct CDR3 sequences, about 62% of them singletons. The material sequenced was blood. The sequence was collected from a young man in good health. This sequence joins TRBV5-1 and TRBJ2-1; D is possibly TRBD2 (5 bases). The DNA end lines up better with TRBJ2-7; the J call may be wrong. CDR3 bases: TGCGCCAGCAGCTTCTCAACGACGGGGAGCTCCTACAATGAGCAGTACTTC. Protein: CASSFSTTGSSYNEQYF.